These 32 T cell receptor beta chains were all obtained from the same sample, sequenced in a study of blood T cell repertoires in COVID-19. TCRdb's copy holds only in-frame clones and misses some; the assay was immunoSEQ multiplex PCR. The sample lists over 150,000 clones; 88% were seen once. Sample: PBMCs or T cells enriched from blood (not recorded which). The receptor set was obtained from a woman aged 18-29 years who had recovered from COVID-19.

The table lists this clone with a count of one. The gene calls are TRBV14 and TRBJ2-5; TRBD2 aligns across 9 bases. Germline values: CDR1 SGHDN, CDR2 FVKESK. The J segment lost 4 bases and the V segment lost 7 bases, leaving 7 bases of the junction unmatched. The CDR3 has 14 amino acids. CDR3 sequence reads: CASTGGLAGETQYF. In DNA, the CDR3 is TGTGCCAGCACTGGGGGACTAGCTGGAGAGACCCAGTACTTC.

This clone was counted a single time. V and J are TRBV5-1 and TRBJ2-6, with a tentative D call TRBD2 (6 bases). The ends were cut back, 4 bases at V and 0 bases at J, with 17 bases in the middle. The CDR3 consists of 18 residues. Germline V gene sequence: CDR1 SGHRS, CDR2 YFSETQ. CDR3 sequence: CASSPRLVSGSGANVLTF. CDR3 bases: TGCGCCAGCAGCCCGCGACTAGTATCGGGCTCTGGGGCCAACGTCCTGACTTTC.

This clone was seen a single time. J is TRBJ2-5 and V is TRBV7-9; unclear D gene. The length of the CDR3 is 12 residues. V lost 3 bases and J lost 4, with 6 bases in between. The germline gives CDR1 SEHNR, CDR2 FQNEAQ (reference sequence). Here the CDR3 DNA reads TGTGCCAGCAGCTTCTATACAGAGACCCAGTACTTC. Its translation: CASSFYTETQYF. The whole variable domain, filled in from reference TRBV7-9 and TRBJ2-5, reads DTGVSQNPRHKITKRGQNVTFRCDPISEHNRLYWYRQTLGQGPEFLTYFQNEAQLEKSRLLSDRFSAERPKGSFSTLEIQRTEQGDSAMYLCASSFYTETQYFGPGTRLLVL.

V is TRBV5-4 and J is TRBJ2-1; D is unclear. This CDR3 has 15 amino acids. Germline V gene lookup returns CDR1 SGHNT and CDR2 YYREEE (reference sequence). The ends were cut back, 1 base at V and 0 bases at J, with 8 bases in the middle. In nucleotides, the CDR3 is TGTGCCAGCAGCTTGTCACCTAGCTCCTACAATGAGCAGTTCTTC. This sequence encodes CASSLSPSSYNEQFF.

The chain joins TRBV19 to TRBJ2-2, with D perhaps matching TRBD1 (5 bases). The V end was cut by 8 bases, the J end by 4 bases, with 14 bases between. CDR3 length: 14 amino acids. Germline V gene lookup returns CDR1 LNHDA and CDR2 SQIVND (reference sequence). The CDR3 loop is CASSYGQGTGELFF. The CDR3 region has the DNA TGTGCCAGTTCTTACGGGCAGGGCACCGGGGAGCTGTTTTTT.

The CDR3 bases are TGTGCCAGCAGACCAGCAATGGGGGCAACACAACAGCCCCAGCATTTT. This gives the protein CASRPAMGATQQPQHF. The chain joins TRBV21-1 to TRBJ1-5; TRBD1, the table's D call, was not compared with the DNA. TRBV21-1 counts as a pseudogene. The CDR3 is 16 residues long.

V usage is TRBV4-1 and J usage is TRBJ2-7, with TRBD1 identical over 7 bases. The CDR3 runs 15 residues. The V segment lost 1 base and the J segment 0 bases; nucleotides outside the gene matches: 3. Looked up from germline, CDR1 is MGHRA and CDR2 is YSYEKL. CDR3 region: CASSQVWDSSYEQYF. CDR3 in DNA: TGCGCCAGCAGCCAAGTCTGGGACAGCTCCTACGAGCAGTACTTC.

The rearrangement joins TRBV7-2 to TRBJ1-5; D gene ambiguous. CDR1 and CDR2 from the germline V gene are SGHTA and FQGNSA. V was shortened by 1 base and J by 8 bases, with 12 bases between the two germline ends. CDR3 length: 14 amino acids. The CDR3 spells CASSLVGEEKPQHF. The DNA for the CDR3 is TGTGCCAGCAGCTTAGTTGGGGAGGAGAAGCCCCAGCATTTT.

The J gene is TRBJ1-2, the V gene TRBV3-1 (or the pseudogene TRBV3-2); possibly TRBD1 for D (5 bases). CDR3 length: 15 residues. Germline V gene sequence: CDR1 LGHDT, CDR2 YNNKEL (reference sequence). Trimming cost V 1 base and J 2 bases, with 11 bases left between them. The CDR3 region has the DNA TGTGCCAGCAGCCAAGGTCCTCAGGGAAACTATGGCTACACCTTC. The encoded protein is CASSQGPQGNYGYTF.

The gene calls are TRBV3-1 (or the pseudogene TRBV3-2) and TRBJ1-4, with 8 bases matching TRBD1. The CDR3 is made up of 15 amino acids. Germline lookup yields CDR1 LGHDT and CDR2 YNNKEL (reference sequence). Trimming removed 1 base from V and 6 bases from J; junction bases left unmatched: 4. The CDR3 DNA follows: TGTGCCAGCAGCCAAGGGGGGACAGGCGATGAAAAACTGTTTTTT. It yields the protein CASSQGGTGDEKLFF.

The table lists this clone with a few counts. J is TRBJ1-2 and V is TRBV7-9, with no clear D. Looked up from germline, CDR1 is SEHNR and CDR2 is FQNEAQ (reference sequence). V was cut by 4 bases and J by 6 bases, with 15 bases left in between. CDR3 length equals 14 residues. CDR3 in amino acids: CASSSTSPVDGYTF. In DNA form, the CDR3 reads TGTGCCAGCAGCTCGACAAGCCCCGTGGATGGCTACACCTTC.

The chain links TRBV2 to TRBJ2-7; 13 bases line up with TRBD2. The trim removed 9 bases at V and 1 base at J, leaving 3 bases unmatched. The CDR3 loop spans 14 amino acids. Germline V gene sequence: CDR1 SNHLY, CDR2 FYNNEI. In DNA form, the CDR3 reads TGTGCCAGTGCGACTAGCGGGAGGTCCTACGAGCAGTACTTC. Encoded protein: CASATSGRSYEQYF.

This chain connects TRBV12-3 or TRBV12-4 to TRBJ2-5; TRBD1 matches 7 bases. The CDR3 extends over 13 amino acids. V trimming: 6 bases; J trimming: 5 bases; junction bases outside the gene matches: 6. CDR3 bases: TGTGCCAGCAGCTTGAGGGGGCTGGAGACCCAGTACTTC. Its translation is CASSLRGLETQYF.

The V call is TRBV27, the J call TRBJ2-3; the match to TRBD2 covers 15 bases. Germline-derived CDR1 and CDR2 are MNHEY and SMNVEV (reference sequence). J was trimmed by 3 bases and V by 4 bases; bases with no gene match: 8. This CDR3 spans 18 amino acids. CDR3 in DNA: TGTGCCAGCAGTTCTGGGACTAGCGGGAGGTACACTACAGATACGCAGTATTTT. Amino acid sequence: CASSSGTSGRYTTDTQYF.

The rearrangement links TRBV28 to TRBJ2-1, with TRBD2 as a possible D gene (6 bases). The CDR3 runs to 15 residues. Germline V gene lookup returns CDR1 MDHEN and CDR2 SYDVKM. Trimming took 8 bases from V and 5 from J, leaving 19 bases between them. CDR3 bases: TGTGCCAGCGTGGCGGCCAATAGCGGAAACAATGAGCAGTTCTTC. It translates to CASVAANSGNNEQFF.

V gene TRBV28 combines with J gene TRBJ2-4, with 10 positions matching TRBD2. The CDR3 covers 16 residues. The V gene end was trimmed by 2 bases and the J gene end by 9 bases; junction bases not matched to a gene: 10. Germline V lookup: CDR1 MDHEN, CDR2 SYDVKM. The CDR3 sequence is CASSLITSGALAIQYF. The CDR3, as DNA: TGTGCCAGCAGTTTAATAACTAGCGGGGCACTGGCCATTCAGTACTTC.

V gene TRBV11-2 combines with J gene TRBJ2-3; 7 bases line up with TRBD1. J lost 0 bases, V lost 5 bases, and 8 bases had no gene match. The CDR3 covers 16 residues. CDR1 and CDR2 from the germline V gene are SGHAT and FQNNGV. CDR3: CASSATGTPSTDTQYF. Written as DNA, the CDR3 is TGTGCCAGCAGCGCGACAGGGACACCTAGCACAGATACGCAGTATTTT.

The chain recombines TRBV27 with TRBJ2-5; weak D call: TRBD2 (5 bases). The CDR3 runs to 15 residues. V lost 6 bases to trimming and J lost 2 bases, with 16 bases between them. CDR1 is MNHEY and CDR2 is SMNVEV in the germline V gene (reference sequence). DNA for the CDR3: TGTGCCAGCAGCCCGAGGACTGTGGGACAAGAGACCCAGTACTTC. It encodes CASSPRTVGQETQYF.

The rearrangement joins TRBV20-1 to TRBJ1-4; D is undetermined. Germline CDR1 reads DFQATT; CDR2 reads SNEGSKA (reference sequence). The V end lost 4 bases, the J end lost 8 bases, and 5 bases lay between the germline ends. The CDR3 has 10 amino acids. The CDR3 loop reads CSAKLEKLFF. Here the CDR3 DNA reads TGCAGTGCTAAGCTCGAAAAACTGTTTTTT.

The V and J genes are TRBV19 and TRBJ1-5; D gene ambiguous. The CDR3 consists of 17 residues. V lost 5 bases, J lost 1 base, and 18 bases lay in between. CDR1 and CDR2 (germline): LNHDA, SQIVND (reference sequence). CDR3 loop: CASSHPPREESNQPQHF. The CDR3 DNA reads TGTGCCAGTAGTCACCCCCCTCGGGAGGAGAGCAATCAGCCCCAGCATTTT.

This chain joins TRBV15 and TRBJ1-3, with TRBD1 identical over 7 bases. J was trimmed by 7 bases and V by 5 bases; bases with no gene match: 11. The CDR3 is 15 residues long. The germline V gene encodes CDR1 LNHNV and CDR2 YYDKDF (reference sequence). Written as DNA, the CDR3 is TGTGCCACCAGCGGCGACAGGGCTATGGTGAACACCATATATTTT. Translating it yields CATSGDRAMVNTIYF.

V and J are TRBV9 and TRBJ1-1; D gene unclear. The CDR3 extends over 13 amino acids. Trimming stripped 4 bases from V and 10 bases from J, with 17 bases between. The germline V gene encodes CDR1 SGDLS and CDR2 YYNGEE. The CDR3 protein is CASSPAYGGGAFF. Here the CDR3 DNA reads TGTGCCAGCAGCCCCGCTTACGGCGGCGGAGCTTTCTTT.

The rearrangement uses TRBV28 and TRBJ1-1; 7 bases align to TRBD1. The CDR3 loop spans 17 amino acids. The V segment lost 6 bases and the J segment 5 bases; nucleotides outside the gene matches: 18. Per germline, CDR1 MDHEN and CDR2 SYDVKM. For the CDR3, the DNA is TGTGCCAGCAGCCTCGCAACCTTGGGACAGCCGAGAACTGAAGCTTTCTTT. Protein sequence: CASSLATLGQPRTEAFF. Variable domain in full (rest from reference TRBV28 and TRBJ1-1): DVKVTQSSRYLVKRTGEKVFLECVQDMDHENMFWYRQDPGLGLRLIYFSYDVKMKEKGDIPEGYSVSREKKERFSLILESASTNQTSMYLCASSLATLGQPRTEAFFGQGTRLTVV.

The chain couples TRBV19 to TRBJ2-7, with 8 bases aligning to TRBD1. Trimming cost V 4 bases and J 2 bases; bases outside gene matches: 7. The CDR3 totals 15 residues. CDR1 and CDR2 (germline): LNHDA, SQIVND (reference sequence). CDR3 DNA: TGTGCCAGTAGTACCGCCGGGACAGGCCCCTACGAGCAGTACTTC. This sequence encodes CASSTAGTGPYEQYF.

The V gene is TRBV16, the J gene TRBJ2-1; 8 bases align to TRBD2. Germline V lookup: CDR1 KGHSY, CDR2 FQNENV. The CDR3 has 15 amino acids. With V trimmed by 0 bases and J by 3 bases, 1 base remained unmatched. CDR3 region: CASSQSSGSYNEQFF. In DNA, the CDR3 is TGTGCCAGCAGCCAATCAAGCGGGAGCTACAATGAGCAGTTCTTC.

The chain employs TRBV25-1 and TRBJ1-4, with D unclear. The germline gives CDR1 MGHDK, CDR2 SYGVNS. V was trimmed by 1 base and J by 6 bases, leaving 12 bases between them. The CDR3 length is 15 residues. CDR3: CASSEWIGGDEKLFF. The CDR3 DNA sequence: TGTGCCAGCAGTGAATGGATCGGTGGAGATGAAAAACTGTTTTTT.

The V and J genes are TRBV6-2 or TRBV6-3 and TRBJ1-1, with 7 positions matching TRBD1. The junction had 11 bases not matched to a gene; V was cut back by 4 bases and J by 3 bases. Germline assignment: CDR1 MNHEY and CDR2 SVGEGT. The CDR3 has 16 residues. The DNA for the CDR3 is TGTGCCAGCAGTTCCGTTACCGGGACAGCAGACACTGAAGCTTTCTTT. Translation gives CASSSVTGTADTEAFF.

J is TRBJ2-7 and V is TRBV30, with D possibly matching TRBD2 (6 bases). Germline CDR1 and CDR2: GTSNPN and SVGIG (reference sequence). The V gene lost 2 bases and the J gene lost 3 bases, with 32 bases spanning the gap. This CDR3 is 20 amino acids long. CDR3 loop: CAWSPPVGRLGGGGYYEQYF. The CDR3, as DNA: TGTGCCTGGAGTCCTCCGGTGGGGCGACTCGGAGGAGGAGGGTACTACGAGCAGTACTTC.

The chain combines TRBV29-1 with TRBJ1-2, with D unclear. This CDR3 comprises 14 residues. The V gene lost 6 bases and the J gene lost 5 bases, with 19 bases spanning the gap. Looked up from germline, CDR1 is SQVTM and CDR2 is ANQGSEA. The CDR3 bases are TGCAGCGTCGTTCGTCGGGGAATCAGATATGGCTACACCTTC. Protein product: CSVVRRGIRYGYTF.

This clone was counted once. The V and J genes are TRBV28 and TRBJ2-3, with a possible D match to TRBD2 (6 bases). Germline V CDR1 and CDR2: MDHEN, SYDVKM. Trimming pared 8 bases from V and 3 bases from J, leaving 21 bases between. CDR3 length: 16 amino acids. The CDR3 reads CASSPPEGSGTDTQYF. The CDR3 nucleotides read TGTGCCAGCTCCCCGCCCGAGGGTAGCGGAACAGATACGCAGTATTTT.

The V and J genes are TRBV6-6 and TRBJ1-1; TRBD1 matches 10 bases. Per germline, CDR1 MNHNY and CDR2 SVGAGI (reference sequence). CDR3 length equals 17 residues. The trim removed 6 bases at V and 2 bases at J, leaving 12 bases unmatched. Written as DNA, the CDR3 is TGTGCCAGCAGCCGAGGGGACAGGGGTTTACCTAACACTGAAGCTTTCTTT. It is translated as CASSRGDRGLPNTEAFF.

The rearrangement links TRBV7-9 to TRBJ2-7; 12 bases match TRBD1. This CDR3 is built from 15 residues. The J segment lost 3 bases and the V segment lost 4 bases, leaving 4 bases of the junction unmatched. In germline, CDR1 is SEHNR, CDR2 FQNEAQ (reference sequence). The CDR3, as DNA: TGTGCCAGCAGCTCAGGGACAGGGGGCGGCTACGAGCAGTACTTC. Its translation is CASSSGTGGGYEQYF.